This T cell receptor beta chain originates from a study of long-term antiretroviral therapy in people with HIV. This CDR3 has 18 amino acids. With 4 bases clipped from V and 2 bases from J, the junction kept 15 bases outside the gene matches. Researchers report immunoSEQ v3.0 was run at survey level. Only in-frame clones appear in the TCRdb table, and some are missing; sequencing was by immunoSEQ multiplex PCR. This sample yields some 11,000 clones, of which around 79% are seen a single time; about 9.9% belongs to the top ten. The TCR was taken from a middle-aged woman with HIV. V and J are TRBV5-3 and TRBJ2-5; 9 bases map to TRBD1. TRBV5-3 is identified as an open reading frame with a role that is uncertain. This specimen was unsorted PBMCs, taken 0.8 years before starting antiretroviral therapy. CDR3 nucleotides: TGTGCCAGAAGCAGGATTACAGGGGGCTCGGACTATCAAGAGACCCAGTACTTC. Its translation is CARSRITGGSDYQETQYF.